This TCR beta chain was identified in a study of shared clonotypes between healthy human individuals (dated by TCRdb to the early 2020s). About the investigation overall: A few men and a couple of women, aged 18 to 49 years, made up the cohort. The study deeply sequenced blood TCR repertoires of about 5 healthy adults to estimate repertoire size and the extent of clonotype sharing between individuals. To increase sequencing depth and limit assay-specific biases, different laboratories used diverse techniques to prepare libraries and sequence TCR repertoires. Between about 0.85 and 8.9 billion PBMCs per donor were obtained by leukapheresis. Broad study findings and their caveats: The genetic and exposure-history diversity represented was limited by the small number of donors. Sampling was limited to blood, and TCR repertoires in tissue likely differ from TCR repertoires in blood. Pairwise subsampling indicated that sequencing depth was expected to affect the degree of clonotype sharing among donors.

TCR CDR3 regions were amplified from genomic DNA by multiplex PCR using the deep immunoSEQ assay. Extracted genomic DNA from each cell subset was spread evenly across all wells of several immunoSEQ 96-well plates, with each plate serving as a replicate. For unsorted PBMC, 250 to 350 ng of genomic DNA, equivalent to approximately 28,000 T cell genomes, went into each replicate PCR. Ten immunoSEQ deep assay plates were used to sequence the unsorted PBMC genomic DNA. The purified libraries were quantified using a Qubit 3.0 fluorometer, sized with a Bioanalyzer 2100, and then quantified again using the KAPA Library Quantification kit. Each immunoSEQ 96-well plate was sequenced on its own single-read 150-cycle Illumina NextSeq 550 flow cell. The authors' pipeline ran thus. Because the immunoSEQ output held only junctional sequences and lacked quality scores, the filtering could not match the filtering applied to full-length reads. To assign V/J genes and CDR3, sequences were annotated against IMGT germline references using PyIR, a Python wrapper for IgBLAST v1.9. Reads were filtered out if the reads had weak V/J assignments (E-value above 1e-6), no CDR3, stop codons, out-of-frame junctions, or ambiguous translated residues. A V3J clonotype was defined by an identical inferred V gene, J gene, and CDR3 amino acid sequence. The percentage overlap between two repertoires was calculated by dividing the number of shared unique clonotypes by the size of the smaller repertoire. Richness of each repertoire was evaluated using RTK rarefaction, the Chao1 estimator, and Recon v2.1 estimates of unobserved clonotypes. TCRdb provides this immuneACCESS table in a form limited to in-frame rearrangements. Some clones are lacking; in checked studies, under half of them reflect an unresolved V gene, and why the rest are absent is not known. V, J and clone size reflect that table, while D and trimming were determined from the DNA. The table for this sample lists 450,000 to 500,000 clones; about 84% of them were counted only once. The top ten hold roughly an eighth of the sample.

Healthy HIV-negative adults with no recently reported acute infections or vaccinations were included as donors. Every donor was a Caucasian adult residing in Nashville, Tennessee, USA. For unsorted samples, tens of millions of PBMCs were counted, and genomic DNA was extracted using the QIAamp DNA Blood Mini kit. Blood was collected by leukapheresis, and PBMCs were isolated by Ficoll-Histopaque density gradient centrifugation and then cryopreserved in liquid nitrogen vapor phase. A word on this clone: Its cognate antigen has yet to be identified. Base qualities are not recorded, but no much larger clone differs from it by a single base.

The germline V gene (reference sequence) provides CDR1 SGHAT and CDR2 FQDESV. From the cysteine up to the phenylalanine, the CDR3 has a length of 12 residues. Only the CDR3 part of the read is kept: 36 bases, read in frame from the first base. Germline trimming: 3 bases from V, 7 bases from J; junction bases outside gene matches: 2. This receptor was taken from a woman aged 40 to 50 in good health. Some clones in this sample may be carry-over from other donors' samples. What was sequenced was PBMCs. The chain is encoded by TRBV11-1 joined to TRBJ2-7; TRBD1 lines up with 8 middle nucleotides. The CDR3 here reads CASSLTGVEQYF. Here is the DNA: TGTGCCAGCAGCTTGACAGGGGTTGAGCAGTACTTC.